This is a list of T cell receptor beta chains from one sample in a study of cytomegalovirus exposure and HLA in healthy donors. Generated by immunoSEQ multiplex PCR, the TCRdb table keeps only in-frame clones and is missing some. This table holds 150,000 to 200,000 clones, approximately 86% found once. Sequencing was done on a sample of PBMCs. All receptors derive from a man between 18 and 29 years old in good health and CMV-seropositive. CDR3s include the opening cysteine and the closing phenylalanine or tryptophan. A D gene is named only where the DNA matches it firmly. For some rows the clone size is stated as once, few or many, or as a class when expanded; others skip it.

D gene	V gene	J gene	clone size	CDR3 DNA	CDR3 protein
.	TRBV9	TRBJ1-3	.	TGTGCCAGCAGCCCCCGAGGACAGATCTCTGGAAACACCATATATTTT	CASSPRGQISGNTIYF
.	TRBV7-3	TRBJ2-1	.	TGTGCCAGCAGCCCTAGCTCAAGCTCCTACAATGAGCAGTTCTTC	CASSPSSSSYNEQFF
TRBD1	TRBV19	TRBJ1-2	.	TGTGCCAGTAGTGCGGACAGGCAGCTCAACTATGGCTACACCTTC	CASSADRQLNYGYTF
TRBD2	TRBV5-4	TRBJ2-7	.	TGTGCCAGCAGCCTCGGACTTAGCGGGGGACTCTACGAGCAGTACTTC	CASSLGLSGGLYEQYF
TRBD1	TRBV5-6	TRBJ1-1	.	TGTGCCAGCAGCTTTGGGACAGGGATCAATGAAGCTTTCTTT	CASSFGTGINEAFF
.	TRBV6-1	TRBJ2-1	.	TGTGCCAGCAGTGATCCGCGTATCTATGAGCAGTTCTTC	CASSDPRIYEQFF
TRBD2	TRBV2	TRBJ2-7	once	TGTGCCAGCATCGGACTAGCGGGAGAATCCCACGAGCAGTACTTC	CASIGLAGESHEQYF
.	TRBV28	TRBJ2-7	.	TGTGCCAGCAGTCCATCCCCCACGCACATAATCTACGAGCAGTACTTC	CASSPSPTHIIYEQYF
.	TRBV6-1	TRBJ2-2	.	TGTGCCAGCAGTGAATACTTTACCGGGGAGCTGTTTTTT	CASSEYFTGELFF
.	TRBV27	TRBJ2-7	.	TGTGCCAGCAGTAACCAGGGGTACTCCTACGAGCAGTACTTC	CASSNQGYSYEQYF
.	TRBV7-2	TRBJ1-5	.	TGTGCCAGCAGCTTAGTGGCAGGGGAAGAACAGCCCCAGCATTTT	CASSLVAGEEQPQHF
TRBD1	TRBV6-1	TRBJ2-7	.	TGTGCCAGCAGTGACGGACGACAGGGTATCTACGAGCAGTACTTC	CASSDGRQGIYEQYF
.	TRBV11-2	TRBJ2-3	.	TGTGCCAGCAGCTTAGATCGAGTAGCAGGGGCAGATACGCAGTATTTT	CASSLDRVAGADTQYF
TRBD1	TRBV27	TRBJ2-7	.	TGTGCCAGCAACCCAGGGGGCGCCGGGCGGTACGAGCAGTACTTC	CASNPGGAGRYEQYF
TRBD1	TRBV30	TRBJ1-3	.	TGTGCCTGGAGGCGGGACAGGGCTGGAAACACCATATATTTT	CAWRRDRAGNTIYF
TRBD2	TRBV29-1	TRBJ2-7	.	TGCAGCGTTGTGGGATCCGCACTAGCGGGAGGGTCCTACGAGCAGTACTTC	CSVVGSALAGGSYEQYF
.	TRBV2	TRBJ2-1	once	TGTGCCAGCAGTGGCGGGGACTACAATGAGCAGTTCTTC	CASSGGDYNEQFF
.	TRBV28	TRBJ2-7	.	TGTGCCAGCACCACTCCGGACAGCCTCTTCGCCGAGCAGTACTTC	CASTTPDSLFAEQYF
TRBD1	TRBV5-6	TRBJ1-4	.	TGTGCCAGCAGCCAGCAGGGGGCGCCTGATGAAAAACTGTTTTTT	CASSQQGAPDEKLFF
.	TRBV5-6	TRBJ2-3	.	TGTGCCAGCAGCTTGGGGACACCAGATACGCAGTATTTT	CASSLGTPDTQYF
.	TRBV7-6	TRBJ1-2	.	TGTGCCAGCAGCTTTGGAGGGCACTATGGCTACACCTTC	CASSFGGHYGYTF
TRBD1	TRBV6-6	TRBJ1-2	.	TGTGCCAGCAGATGTGACAGGGGGCTCTGTGGCTACACCTTC	CASRCDRGLCGYTF
.	TRBV10-3	TRBJ1-2	.	TGTGCCGCGTCCATCAACATCGGGTCCTATGGCTACACCTTC	CAASINIGSYGYTF
.	TRBV11-2	TRBJ2-7	.	TGTGCCAGCAGCTTACTAGGGGTTGGGCTATACGAGCAGTACTTC	CASSLLGVGLYEQYF
TRBD1	TRBV28	TRBJ1-1	.	TGTGCCAGCACTCCCTCTTGGGACAGATTGAACACTGAAGCTTTCTTT	CASTPSWDRLNTEAFF
.	TRBV20-1	TRBJ2-3	.	TGCAGTGCTAGAGCAGGGGACACGCAGTATTTT	CSARAGDTQYF
.	TRBV28	TRBJ2-7	.	TGTGCCAGCAGTTCGGTTCGCGAGCAGTACTTC	CASSSVREQYF
TRBD2	TRBV4-3	TRBJ2-3	.	TGCGCCAGCAGCCAGAGTCGGAGCAGCGGGAACACAGATACGCAGTATTTT	CASSQSRSSGNTDTQYF
TRBD1	TRBV7-3	TRBJ1-6	.	TGTGCCAGCAGCTTAACATCGACAGGGTACGATTCACCCCTCCACTTT	CASSLTSTGYDSPLHF
TRBD1	TRBV28	TRBJ2-7	.	TGTGCCAGCAGTTTTTACAGGGGGGTCACCTACGAGCAGTACTTC	CASSFYRGVTYEQYF
TRBD2	TRBV18	TRBJ2-1	.	TGTGCCAGCTCACTCGGACTAGCGGGAGCTTCGCATGGTGAGCAGTTCTTC	CASSLGLAGASHGEQFF
.	TRBV11-2	TRBJ2-3	once	TGTGCCAGCAGCTCCCCGCCGGGGGCAGATACGCAGTATTTT	CASSSPPGADTQYF
.	TRBV2	TRBJ1-5	.	TGTGCCAGCAGTGATGGGGGGGCGGGGAGCAATCAGCCCCAGCATTTT	CASSDGGAGSNQPQHF
.	TRBV27	TRBJ2-7	once	TGTGCCAGCAGTTTAGGGGGGTCCTACGAGCAGTACTTC	CASSLGGSYEQYF
.	TRBV7-9	TRBJ2-7	.	TGTGCCAGCAGCTTAGCGATCGACGGCAGGGGGTACTTC	CASSLAIDGRGYF
TRBD1	TRBV7-2	TRBJ2-7	.	TGTGCCAGCAGCTTAGGTTCGGGCAGGGGGTGGTACGAGCAGTACTTC	CASSLGSGRGWYEQYF
.	TRBV6-5	TRBJ2-7	.	TGTGCCAGCAGGCCACAGGGAAGCTCCTACGAGCAGTACTTC	CASRPQGSSYEQYF
.	TRBV28	TRBJ2-7	.	TGTGCCAGCAGTTTGACTACCTCCTACGAGCAGTACTTC	CASSLTTSYEQYF
TRBD1	TRBV7-3	TRBJ1-1	.	TGTGCCAGCAGCTGGACAGGGGGCACTGAAGCTTTCTTT	CASSWTGGTEAFF
TRBD1	TRBV25-1	TRBJ2-3	.	TGTGCCAGCAGTGAACGACAGGGGTTGACCAGGGATACGCAGTATTTT	CASSERQGLTRDTQYF
.	TRBV5-8	TRBJ2-5	.	TGTGCCAGCAGCTTGTTTCTAGCTCGGGAGACCCAGTACTTC	CASSLFLARETQYF
.	TRBV6-1	TRBJ1-2	.	TGTGCCAGCAATGAGAGTAACAGGGTATTCGGGTCTGGCTACACCTTC	CASNESNRVFGSGYTF
TRBD2	TRBV4-1	TRBJ2-1	.	TGCGCCAGCAGCCAAGAAGGACTAGCGGGAGGGAACAATGAGCAGTTCTTC	CASSQEGLAGGNNEQFF
TRBD2	TRBV7-7	TRBJ2-5	.	TGTGCTAGCCAACTAGCGGGGGGAGGAGAGACCCAGTACTTC	CASQLAGGGETQYF
TRBD2	TRBV7-9	TRBJ2-1	.	TGTGCCAGCAGCTTAGAGGGTGGCGGGAGCTACTACAATGAGCAGTTCTTC	CASSLEGGGSYYNEQFF
TRBD1	TRBV28	TRBJ1-2	.	TGTGCCAGCAGGTTTCGGGACAGAACTAACTATGGCTACACCTTC	CASRFRDRTNYGYTF
TRBD2	TRBV28	TRBJ2-7	.	TGTGCCAGCAGTGGGGGGATAGCGGGATCCTACGAGCAGTACTTC	CASSGGIAGSYEQYF
TRBD1	TRBV7-2	TRBJ2-7	.	TGTGCCAGCAGCTTAGGCCCCCTCGGACAGGGCTACGAGCAGTACTTC	CASSLGPLGQGYEQYF
TRBD1	TRBV6-1	TRBJ1-2	.	TGTGCCAGCAGCGAGGACAGGGGTGCGAAGGGCTACACCTTC	CASSEDRGAKGYTF
TRBD2	TRBV9	TRBJ2-3	.	TGTGCCAGCAGTTTAGCGGGGAGCACAGATACGCAGTATTTT	CASSLAGSTDTQYF
.	TRBV19	TRBJ1-5	.	TGTGCCAGTATGGCAGGCTATAGCAATCAGCCCCAGCATTTT	CASMAGYSNQPQHF
TRBD1	TRBV5-1	TRBJ1-4	.	TGCGCCAGCAGCGACCTTACAGGGGAGGTTGAAAAACTGTTTTTT	CASSDLTGEVEKLFF
.	TRBV6-5	TRBJ2-3	.	TGTGCCAGCAGTTACGGAGCGGGCGTTGGTACGCAGTATTTT	CASSYGAGVGTQYF
.	TRBV7-2	TRBJ1-5	once	TGTGCCAGCAGCTCCGAGACGGGTTGGCAGCCCCAGCATTTT	CASSSETGWQPQHF
.	TRBV7-3	TRBJ1-2	.	TGTGCCAGCAGCCCAGGAATCGGGGGGGACTATGGCTACACCTTC	CASSPGIGGDYGYTF